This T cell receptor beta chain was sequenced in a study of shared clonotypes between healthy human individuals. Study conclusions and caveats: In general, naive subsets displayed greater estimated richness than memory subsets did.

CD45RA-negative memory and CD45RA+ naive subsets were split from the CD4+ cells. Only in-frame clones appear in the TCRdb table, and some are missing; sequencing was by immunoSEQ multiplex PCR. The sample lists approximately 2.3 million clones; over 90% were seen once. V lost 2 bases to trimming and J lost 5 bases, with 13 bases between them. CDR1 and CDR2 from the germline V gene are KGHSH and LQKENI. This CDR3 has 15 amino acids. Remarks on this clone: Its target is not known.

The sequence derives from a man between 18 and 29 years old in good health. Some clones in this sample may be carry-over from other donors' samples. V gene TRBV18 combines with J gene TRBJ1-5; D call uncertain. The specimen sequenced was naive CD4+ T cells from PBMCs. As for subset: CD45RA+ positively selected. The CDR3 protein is CASSPTGGRDQPQHF. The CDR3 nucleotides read TGTGCCAGCTCACCAACCGGCGGGCGGGATCAGCCCCAGCATTTT.